The subject of this entry is one T cell receptor beta chain. This sample was included in a study of control samples from healthy donors and cancer patients. The method was immunoSEQ multiplex PCR; TCRdb's version includes in-frame clones alone and lacks a portion of them. The sample has roughly 120,000 clones; 85% to 90% are singletons. The receptor's source is a woman in her 70s in good health. Sequences were obtained from blood.

CDR3 coding DNA: TGTGCCAGCAGTCCGGGGGAGTTCTATGGCTACACCTTC. Residues: CASSPGEFYGYTF. The chain has TRBV6-2 or TRBV6-3 and TRBJ1-2, with a tentative D call TRBD1 (5 bases). Looked up from germline, CDR1 is MNHEY and CDR2 is SVGEGT. V lost 5 bases to trimming and J lost 4 bases, with 11 bases between them. The CDR3 spans 13 residues.